Sequencing of this T cell receptor (beta chain) was carried out in a study of beta chain features in type 1 diabetes. General study points: At VDJ recombination sites, type 1 diabetes patients had fewer insertions and more deleted nucleotides. The similarity of naive, central memory and Treg TCRB repertoires appeared greater among patients than among healthy donors.

CD4+ cells of the naive, central memory, regulatory and stem cell-like memory types were sorted via CD45RO/CCR7/CD25/CD127/CD95/CD27. In this sample, this clone turned up a few times. Its antigen remains unknown. Every bit of the isolated RNA underwent reverse transcription, so sequencing read expressed TCRB transcripts. Method: immunoSEQ multiplex PCR; TCRdb's copy keeps in-frame clones and lacks some. The sample records around 300,000 clones, approximately 14% being singletons. The CDR3 runs 14 residues. CDR1 SGHAT and CDR2 FQNNGV come from the germline V gene. The V end lost 5 bases, the J end lost 1 base, and 10 bases lay between the germline ends.

V is TRBV11-2 and J is TRBJ2-3; D may be TRBD2 (6 bases). This sequence originates from a man in his thirties or forties in good health. Sequencing was performed on central memory CD4+ T cells from blood. CDR3 coding DNA: TGTGCCAGCAGCCAGGGACTCCGCACAGATACGCAGTATTTT. Its translation: CASSQGLRTDTQYF. The variable domain in full, completed from reference TRBV11-2 and TRBJ2-3, reads EAGVAQSPRYKIIEKRQSVAFWCNPISGHATLYWYQQILGQGPKLLIQFQNNGVVDDSQLPKDRFSAERLKGVDSTLKIQPAKLEDSAVYLCASSQGLRTDTQYFGPGTRLTVL.